This T cell receptor beta chain was profiled in a study of cytomegalovirus exposure and HLA in healthy donors. About the study: Earlier findings included about 120 million unique TCR beta sequences obtained from about 180 million T cells.

The PCR employed 60 Vbeta primers together with 13 Jbeta primers. The table came from immunoSEQ multiplex PCR; TCRdb's copy has only in-frame clones and leaves some out. Counted here are 120,000 to 150,000 clones, around 78% occurring once; the ten biggest clones make up approximately 2.9%. Findings and limits, study-wide: In most subjects, TCR beta sequences reportedly gave accurate predictions of HLA-A and HLA-B alleles. Across donors, presence/absence analyses took sequencing depth to be roughly uniform. Specificity of a few CMV-associated chains for CMV antigens was verified in vitro.

A word on this clone: Its antigen remains unidentified.

CDR3 size: 15 residues. Per the germline V gene, CDR1 is MNHNS and CDR2 is SASEGT. Trimming left V 6 bases short and J 0 bases short, with 12 bases between. The TCR was taken from a man aged 35-49 years in good health and CMV-seropositive. Source material: PBMCs. The rearrangement joins TRBV6-1 to TRBJ2-1; D remains unclear. This CDR3 reads CASRHNYYSYNEQFF. The DNA for the CDR3 is TGTGCCAGCAGACATAACTACTACTCCTACAATGAGCAGTTCTTC.